What follows describes a single TCR beta chain. Treatment in this sample: roughly 18 received Ad26.COV2.S at low or high dose, single or two shots; 5 received placebo; per-sample allocation not given. Vaccine and placebo recipients were sampled on day 63 after the first injection. The protocol was immunoSEQ multiplex PCR, while the TCRdb copy is restricted to in-frame clones and leaves out a portion. The data show 300,000 to 350,000 clones, 85% seen once. The data originate from a study of Ad26.COV2.S vaccination and SARS-CoV-2 variants. The sequencing here drew on peripheral blood, taken in a trial of Ad26.COV2.S vaccine versus placebo. This receptor was taken from a person aged 18-60 years who received the Ad26.COV2.S COVID-19 vaccine or a placebo.

The CDR3 loop is CASSQDRARTDTQYF. The CDR3 DNA follows: TGCGCCAGCAGCCAGGACAGGGCAAGGACAGATACGCAGTATTTT. This chain links TRBV5-1 with TRBJ2-3; 8 bases fit TRBD1. The CDR3 runs to 15 residues. Germline assignment: CDR1 SGHRS and CDR2 YFSETQ. Germline trimming cut 4 bases from V and 3 bases from J; bases unmatched to any gene: 7.